A selection of T cell receptor beta chains follows, all from one sample in a study of response to subunit inactivated influenza vaccine. TCRdb reprocessed the RT-PCR reads with MiXCR, giving one entry per CDR3 protein. The sample includes hundreds of thousands of distinct CDR3 sequences, 15% to 18% of them seen just once. This material consisted of PBMCs from blood, taken roughly 12 days after vaccination. The receptors were gathered from a man aged 45-65 years who received an inactivated influenza vaccine. CDR3s leave out the opening cysteine and the closing phenylalanine or tryptophan.

TRBV6-1 | ASSEPFSPGGTQY
TRBV5-1 | ASSLLAGNSYNEQF
TRBV20-1 | SARTRGALYEQY
TRBV7-9 | ASSLEGIYEQY
TRBV5-1 | ASSAGLAVNTGELF
TRBV5-1 | ASSEGGNTGELF
TRBV11-2 | ASSLAGGKSYEQY
TRBV29-1 | SVERVRGADTQY
TRBV6-2/TRBV6-3 | ASSYSKGDSYSGANVLT
TRBV29-1 | SVNTLRGLDRNEQF
TRBV20-1 | SARSPNEQF
TRBV5-1 | ASSLIPSGGAITDTQY
TRBV7-8 | ASSLDKTAGDLYNEQF
TRBV12-3/TRBV12-4 | ASSSGTGNNYGYT
TRBV12-3/TRBV12-4 | ASSSVRGRIEQY
TRBV7-9 | ASSFGAGTGDYEQY
TRBV27 | ASSVFSGSSYNEQF
TRBV19 | ASSKYGYEQY
TRBV15 | ATSRNREETQY
TRBV6-5 | ASSYSFRTASYEQY
TRBV28 | ASSLSGQGVGEQF
TRBV5-1 | ASSWGQGREGGRPYEQY
TRBV6-2/TRBV6-3 | ASSYSPFADTQY
TRBV9 | ASSAGQVQYEQY
TRBV7-8 | ASSYWTSGKEGDTQY
TRBV3-1 | ASSQERLRVGTDTQY
TRBV28 | ATRWDSNQPQH
TRBV30 | AWSGGSGNSPLH
TRBV7-3 | ASSRGSLGTDTQY
TRBV29-1 | SVRGLAKNIQY
TRBV29-1 | SVDLYSTDTQY
TRBV5-1 | ASSAGTGKTGELF
TRBV9 | ASSTQGAPFYGYT
TRBV12-3/TRBV12-4 | ASIKASGRADEQY
TRBV20-1 | SAGGLGGAETQY
TRBV23-1 | ASSQLKIEAF
TRBV6-2/TRBV6-3 | ASRDTTGSSGANVLT
TRBV4-1 | ASSLTVDSGNTIY
TRBV6-2/TRBV6-3 | ASSYSRLAGVRTDTQY
TRBV28 | ASSPLSLARTWEQF
TRBV20-1 | SASIHEQF
TRBV4-3 | ASSQEMTGRTQY